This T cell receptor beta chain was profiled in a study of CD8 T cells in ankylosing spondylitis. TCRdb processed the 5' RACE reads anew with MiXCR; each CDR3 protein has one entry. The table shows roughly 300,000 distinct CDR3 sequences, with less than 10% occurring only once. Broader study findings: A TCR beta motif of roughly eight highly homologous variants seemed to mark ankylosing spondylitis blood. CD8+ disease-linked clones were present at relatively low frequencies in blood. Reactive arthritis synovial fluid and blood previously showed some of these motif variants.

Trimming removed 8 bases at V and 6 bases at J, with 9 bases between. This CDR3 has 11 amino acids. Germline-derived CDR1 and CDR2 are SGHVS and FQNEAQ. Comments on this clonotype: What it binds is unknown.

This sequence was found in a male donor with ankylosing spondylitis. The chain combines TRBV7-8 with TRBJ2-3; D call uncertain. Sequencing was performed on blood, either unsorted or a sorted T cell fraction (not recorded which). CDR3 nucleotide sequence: TGTGCCAGCCTATTTGGCGATACGCAGTATTTT. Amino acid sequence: CASLFGDTQYF.